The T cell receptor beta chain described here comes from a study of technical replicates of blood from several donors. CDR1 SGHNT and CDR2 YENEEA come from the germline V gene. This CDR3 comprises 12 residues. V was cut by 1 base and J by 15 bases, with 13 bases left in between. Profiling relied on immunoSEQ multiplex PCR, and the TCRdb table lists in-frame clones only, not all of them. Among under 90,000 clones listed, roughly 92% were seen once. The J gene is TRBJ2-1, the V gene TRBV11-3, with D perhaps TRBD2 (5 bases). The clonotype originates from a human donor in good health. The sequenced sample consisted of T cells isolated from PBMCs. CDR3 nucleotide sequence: TGTGCCAGCAGCTTAGGGATGGGGAGTGGGTTCTTC. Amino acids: CASSLGMGSGFF.